This T cell receptor (beta chain) was recorded in a study of spatial heterogeneity in lung cancer (dated by TCRdb to between 2019 and 2020). For the study in its entirety: More beta-chain than alpha-chain transcripts were consistently detected, likely reflecting higher beta-chain transcript abundance. TCR transcript counts in tumor regions correlated strongly with a T cell transcriptional module score from matched bulk RNA-seq. In the raw uncorrected reads, each unique combination of TCR and UMI appeared more than ten times on average. Nonsynonymous mutation counts, determined by whole-exome sequencing of tumor tissue, were related to features of the TCR repertoire. Both alpha and beta chains were TCR-sequenced in a few hundred tumor regions, under 70 matched nontumor lung samples and 45 to 60 PBMC samples obtained at surgery. In non-small cell lung cancer, the study quantitatively compared TCR alpha and beta repertoires across several tumor regions, matched nontumor lung, and blood. The research as a whole found: The tumor nonsynonymous mutation count correlated with the number of expanded intratumoral alpha and beta TCRs. TCR-seq was estimated to cover only roughly 7% of tumor T cells for alpha chains and 13% for beta chains. Counts of ubiquitous and regional expanded TCRs correlated with counts of ubiquitous and regional nonsynonymous mutations, respectively. Additional single-cell paired TCR alpha and beta sequencing was considered necessary to confirm, at a functional level, the hypothesis that regional TCRs recognize regional mutations.

Library method: 5' RACE. TCRdb records NextSeq 500 as the sequencer. The TCR library protocol attached a unique molecular identifier to each TCR cDNA molecule to allow correction of PCR and sequencing errors. For the original study's pipeline: TCR identification, UMI-based error correction and CDR3 extraction were all carried out with Decombinator tools. TCRs above a frequency of 2 per 1,000, corresponding to the top 1% of the tumor frequency distribution, were defined as expanded. Expanded tumor TCRs were classed as regional if statistically deemed absent (corrected P<0.05) from at least one tumor region, otherwise ubiquitous. Renyi diversity was calculated using the R vegan package after each repertoire was subsampled 100 times to 5,000 TCRs. CDR3 similarity networks were built from amino acid triplet string-kernel similarity, with CDR3s being connected when pairwise similarity was above 0.82. In-frame beta chains were kept once TCRdb had trimmed the public reads at Q25 with fastp and called clones with MiXCR. Each entry merges the rows of one CDR3 protein and shows their most common DNA and genes. In this record, the V and J calls reflect TCRdb's handling and not the investigators' own analysis. Present in this sample are 11,000 to 15,000 distinct CDR3 sequences, around 4.7% of which were seen just once. The biggest ten clones account for around 20% of the sample.

This clonotype was picked up many times. Its antigen is currently not known. The sample holds no much larger clone one base away, and base qualities are not on file. The time point label here, explained by the study, means: sample taken at primary tumor resection. Samples were obtained from approximately 76 patients with early-stage, untreated non-small cell lung cancer from the lung TRACERx cohort. TCR sequencing used whole RNA extracted from tumor and nontumor lung tissue, or from cryopreserved PBMC samples, without cell sorting. Only patients with enough RNA available from two or more tumor regions were chosen for TCR sequencing. Before selection, tumor and adjacent nontumor lung specimens were reviewed by a lung pathologist. The CDR3 numbers 12 residues from cysteine through phenylalanine. CDR3 DNA only is kept here, 36 bases in frame from base 1. The V and J ends are trimmed by 5 bases and 6 bases, leaving 11 bases between them. The germline V gene encodes CDR1 SGHTA and CDR2 FQGNSA.

This TCR derives from a female donor with early-stage non-small cell lung cancer. The chain employs TRBV7-2 and TRBJ2-7, with the D gene not clear enough to name. Specimen: lung tumor tissue, collected at surgery. For the CDR3, the sequence is CASSAGPSEQYF. The nucleotide sequence reads as follows: TGTGCCAGCAGCGCTGGCCCCAGCGAGCAGTACTTC.